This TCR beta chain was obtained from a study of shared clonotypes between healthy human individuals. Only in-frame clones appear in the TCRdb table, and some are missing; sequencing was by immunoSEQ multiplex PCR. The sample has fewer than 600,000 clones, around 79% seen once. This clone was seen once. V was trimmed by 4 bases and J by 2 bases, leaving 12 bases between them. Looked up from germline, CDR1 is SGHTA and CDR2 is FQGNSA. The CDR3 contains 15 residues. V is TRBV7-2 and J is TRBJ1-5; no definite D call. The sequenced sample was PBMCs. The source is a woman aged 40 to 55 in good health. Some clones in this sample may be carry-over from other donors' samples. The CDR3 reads CASSSRSFGNQPQHF. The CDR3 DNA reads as TGTGCCAGCAGCTCCAGGTCCTTTGGCAATCAGCCCCAGCATTTT.